These 26 T cell receptor beta chains were sequenced from one sample in a study of CD8 T cells in Susac syndrome. With random hexamers, reverse transcription was performed on about 0.5 to 1 ug of RNA. TCRdb itself ran the immunoSEQ multiplex PCR reads through MiXCR, one entry per CDR3 protein. The table lists some 99,000 distinct CDR3 sequences, 85% to 95% of them singletons. Sequencing was performed on CD4+ T cells from PBMCs. These receptors came from a human donor with Susac syndrome.

The chain links TRBV7-3 to TRBJ1-2; D ambiguous. The germline V gene has CDR1 SGHTA and CDR2 FQGTGA. CDR3 length equals 13 residues. The germline V and J ends were trimmed by 5 bases and 7 bases, with 14 bases remaining between them. The CDR3 protein is CASSLHREGGYTF. The CDR3 DNA is TGTGCCAGCAGCCTCCACCGGGAGGGTGGCTACACCTTC.

This clonotype came up once. The chain recombines TRBV28 with TRBJ2-5; D remains unclear. Looked up from germline, CDR1 is MDHEN and CDR2 is SYDVKM. V gave up 4 bases and J gave up 7 bases, with 10 bases separating them. This CDR3 contains 12 residues. The CDR3 loop reads CASSSIGRTQYF. CDR3 DNA sequence: TGTGCCAGCAGTTCCATCGGGCGGACCCAGTACTTC.

This chain connects TRBV6-6 to TRBJ2-5; 9 bases match TRBD2. There are 13 residues in the CDR3. Germline V lookup: CDR1 MNHNY, CDR2 SVGAGI (reference sequence). V lost 8 bases and J lost 5; bases outside the gene matches: 6. In DNA, the CDR3 is TGTGCCAGCCAAGCGGGGGGCCGGGAGACCCAGTACTTC. As protein: CASQAGGRETQYF.

The chain uses TRBV20-1 and TRBJ1-1; no firm D call. V lost 7 bases, J lost 0 bases, and 12 bases lay in between. The CDR3 loop spans 13 amino acids. Germline assignment: CDR1 DFQATT and CDR2 SNEGSKA (reference sequence). The CDR3 loop is CSVETAVNTEAFF. The CDR3 region has the DNA TGCAGTGTAGAGACCGCGGTGAACACTGAAGCTTTCTTT.

V usage is TRBV7-9 and J usage is TRBJ1-1, with 7 bases fitting TRBD1. The CDR3 is 15 residues long. Losses at the gene ends were 4 bases for V and 1 base for J; bases not matched to a gene: 6. Looked up from germline, CDR1 is SEHNR and CDR2 is FQNEAQ (reference sequence). The CDR3 DNA sequence: TGTGCCAGCAGCTCTCCGGACAGGTCGAACACTGAAGCTTTCTTT. Its protein is CASSSPDRSNTEAFF.

This chain uses TRBV20-1 with TRBJ2-7; D gene ambiguous. The CDR3 covers 14 residues. Germline assignment: CDR1 DFQATT and CDR2 SNEGSKA (reference sequence). Between the trimmed V and J ends, which lost 3 bases and 0 bases, there was a span of 12 bases. CDR3 DNA sequence: TGCAGTGCTAGGGCGGCACTCTACTCCTACGAGCAGTACTTC. It encodes CSARAALYSYEQYF.

The chain employs TRBV20-1 and TRBJ2-3; 9 bases are a match to TRBD1. V lost 2 bases to trimming and J lost 2 bases; unmatched junction nucleotides: 11. CDR1 and CDR2 from the germline V gene are DFQATT and SNEGSKA (reference sequence). The CDR3 runs 17 residues. CDR3 protein: CSARKGTGLADTDTQYF. The CDR3 DNA is TGCAGTGCTAGAAAAGGGACAGGGTTGGCGGACACAGATACGCAGTATTTT.

The chain recombines TRBV20-1 with TRBJ2-5, with 7 bases identical to TRBD1. V was pared by 5 bases and J by 4 bases, with 7 bases of the junction left unmatched. Germline V gene data show CDR1 as DFQATT and CDR2 as SNEGSKA (reference sequence). The CDR3 extends over 13 amino acids. The CDR3 region has the DNA TGCAGTGCTGGGGGACAGATGGGAGAGACCCAGTACTTC. Its protein product is CSAGGQMGETQYF.

On this clonotype: One junction end disagrees with the germline gene, perhaps due to a read error. The genes are TRBV7-9 and TRBJ2-5, with unresolved D. Germline loops: CDR1 SEHNR, CDR2 FQNEAQ (reference sequence). The CDR3 consists of 12 residues. The CDR3 DNA sequence: TGTGCCAGCAGCTACGCGGCAGGCGCCTTCCACTTC. It yields the protein CASSYAAGAFHF.

The chain combines TRBV5-6 with TRBJ2-7; D is uncertain. The CDR3 contains 15 residues. Looked up from germline, CDR1 is SGHDT and CDR2 is YYEEEE. Trimming cost V 7 bases and J 2 bases, with 19 bases left between them. In DNA form, the CDR3 reads TGTGCCAGCTGGGATCTGGCCGGGCCTCCCTACGAGCAGTACTTC. Encoded protein: CASWDLAGPPYEQYF. Variable domain in full (rest from reference TRBV5-6 and TRBJ2-7): DAGVTQSPTHLIKTRGQQVTLRCSPKSGHDTVSWYQQALGQGPQFIFQYYEEEERQRGNFPDRFSGHQFPNYSSELNVNALLLGDSALYLCASWDLAGPPYEQYFGPGTRLTVT.

This clonotype was detected only a few times. The chain couples TRBV6-1 to TRBJ2-1, with D possibly called TRBD1 or TRBD2 (5 bases each). The CDR3 loop spans 13 amino acids. V lost 6 bases and J 3 bases, leaving 9 bases between the germline ends. Looked up from germline, CDR1 is MNHNS and CDR2 is SASEGT. The CDR3 DNA reads TGTGCCAGCAGGGGGGACGGCTACAATGAGCAGTTCTTC. It encodes CASRGDGYNEQFF.

The chain's CDR3 is CASSVPGGEQFF. DNA for the CDR3: TGTGCCAGCAGCGTGCCCGGGGGGGAGCAGTTCTTC. The chain links TRBV9 to TRBJ2-1, with 7 nucleotides matching TRBD2. With 2 bases clipped from V and 10 bases from J, the junction kept 3 bases outside the gene matches. The germline CDR1 and CDR2 sequences are SGDLS and YYNGEE. This CDR3 is built from 12 residues. The whole variable domain, remainder taken from reference TRBV9 and TRBJ2-1, is DSGVTQTPKHLITATGQRVTLRCSPRSGDLSVYWYQQSLDQGLQFLIQYYNGEERAKGNILERFSAQQFPDLHSELNLSSLELGDSALYFCASSVPGGEQFFGPGTRLTVL.

This clonotype was detected only once. The chain uses TRBV9 and TRBJ2-1; either TRBD1 or TRBD2 may fit D (6 bases each). Deletions cut 3 bases from V and 8 bases from J, with 9 bases between. Per the germline V gene, CDR1 is SGDLS and CDR2 is YYNGEE. The CDR3 covers 12 residues. The CDR3 reads CASSEGGYEQFF. In DNA, the CDR3 is TGTGCCAGCAGCGAAGGGGGGTATGAGCAGTTCTTC. Full variable domain (outside the CDR3, taken from reference TRBV9 and TRBJ2-1): DSGVTQTPKHLITATGQRVTLRCSPRSGDLSVYWYQQSLDQGLQFLIQYYNGEERAKGNILERFSAQQFPDLHSELNLSSLELGDSALYFCASSEGGYEQFFGPGTRLTVL.

The chain combines TRBV3-1 with TRBJ1-2, with D perhaps matching TRBD1 (5 bases). Germline V CDR1 and CDR2: LGHDT, YNNKEL (reference sequence). The CDR3 covers 12 residues. Trimming pared 0 bases from V and 7 bases from J, leaving 6 bases between. CDR3 residues: CASSQDQGGYTF. For the CDR3, the DNA is TGTGCCAGCAGCCAAGATCAGGGTGGCTACACCTTC.

The chain joins TRBV6-5 to TRBJ2-5; D is unclear. The CDR3 length is 11 residues. Per germline, CDR1 MNHEY and CDR2 SVGAGI. The ends were cut back, 6 bases at V and 5 bases at J, with 7 bases in the middle. CDR3 coding DNA: TGTGCCAGCAGCGGGTGGGAGACCCAGTACTTC. The encoded protein is CASSGWETQYF.

This clonotype was counted once. The chain carries TRBV18 and TRBJ2-7, with D perhaps being TRBD1 or TRBD2 (6 bases each). The CDR3 has 13 residues. Trimming left V 5 bases short and J 3 bases short, with 11 bases between. Germline-derived CDR1 and CDR2 are KGHSH and LQKENI. The DNA of the CDR3 is TGTGCCAGCTCATCAGGGGACTTCTACGAGCAGTACTTC. Residues: CASSSGDFYEQYF.

The chain links TRBV5-4 to TRBJ1-6; no firm D call. The V and J ends lost 0 bases and 13 bases respectively, with 20 bases between them. Germline assignment: CDR1 SGHNT and CDR2 YYREEE (reference sequence). The CDR3 consists of 16 residues. The CDR3 DNA sequence: TGTGCCAGCAGCTTGGTGGGCTATGGAGTTAGTGGGCCCCTCCACTTT. Its translation is CASSLVGYGVSGPLHF.

The genes are TRBV11-2 and TRBJ2-1; unclear D gene. Per the germline V gene, CDR1 is SGHAT and CDR2 is FQNNGV. The V gene lost 6 bases and the J gene lost 13 bases, with 10 bases spanning the gap. The CDR3 consists of 10 residues. CDR3 nucleotide sequence: TGTGCCAGCAGTTTAAGCCCCCAGTTCTTC. It translates to CASSLSPQFF.

The chain combines TRBV9 with TRBJ1-1; D is possibly TRBD1 (5 bases). The CDR3 is 14 residues long. With 0 bases removed from V and 1 base from J, the gap between germline ends came to 7 bases. Germline lookup yields CDR1 SGDLS and CDR2 YYNGEE. DNA for the CDR3: TGTGCCAGCAGCGTAGCGGGGGGGAACACTGAAGCTTTCTTT. Its protein is CASSVAGGNTEAFF.

The gene calls are TRBV7-2 and TRBJ2-6; 8 nucleotides agree with TRBD1. The germline CDR1 and CDR2 sequences are SGHTA and FQGNSA. The CDR3 sequence is 16 residues long. With 5 bases clipped from V and 4 bases from J, the junction kept 7 bases outside the gene matches. In DNA, the CDR3 is TGTGCCAGCAGCACTCAGGGGGCTAACGGGGCCAACGTCCTGACTTTC. As protein: CASSTQGANGANVLTF.

The rearrangement joins TRBV11-2 to TRBJ1-5; the D gene is possibly TRBD1 (6 bases). The CDR3 is 15 amino acids. Trimming took off 1 base at V and 3 bases at J, with 10 bases between the two ends. Germline CDR1 reads SGHAT; CDR2 reads FQNNGV. Here the CDR3 reads CASSLGAGANQPQHF. CDR3 sequence (DNA): TGTGCCAGCAGCTTAGGGGCAGGGGCCAATCAGCCCCAGCATTTT.

V is TRBV24-1 and J is TRBJ2-2; D not resolved. Between the trimmed V and J ends, which lost 1 base and 5 bases, there was a span of 1 base. The CDR3 extends over 12 amino acids. CDR1 KGHDR and CDR2 SFDVKD come from the germline V gene. CDR3: CATSDFTGELFF. As DNA, the CDR3 is TGTGCCACCAGTGATTTTACCGGGGAGCTGTTTTTT.

The chain joins TRBV7-2 to TRBJ2-3; D is uncertain. V lost 8 bases, J lost 1 base, and 10 bases lay in between. The length of the CDR3 is 13 residues. The V gene's germline CDR1 is SGHTA and CDR2 FQGNSA. In nucleotides, the CDR3 is TGTGCCAGCGGAATCCAGGGCACAGATACGCAGTATTTT. As protein: CASGIQGTDTQYF.

The chain carries TRBV7-3 and TRBJ1-2; 8 bases are shared with TRBD1. The CDR3 is 14 residues long. V dropped 3 bases and J dropped 14; count of bases not matched to a gene: 14. Germline V gene data show CDR1 as SGHTA and CDR2 as FQGTGA. The CDR3 loop reads CASSLYPTDRENTF. In DNA, the CDR3 is TGTGCCAGCAGCTTGTACCCCACGGACAGGGAGAATACCTTC.

V is TRBV7-9 and J is TRBJ2-1, with no clear D. This CDR3 is built from 15 residues. Germline V lookup: CDR1 SEHNR, CDR2 FQNEAQ (reference sequence). The V and J ends lost 1 base and 4 bases respectively, with 11 bases between them. The CDR3: CASSLDARWYNEQFF. The CDR3 coding sequence is TGTGCCAGCAGCTTAGACGCACGTTGGTACAATGAGCAGTTCTTC.

This chain connects TRBV6-5 to TRBJ2-5, with no clear D. This CDR3 comprises 13 residues. V gave up 4 bases and J gave up 5 bases, with 11 bases separating them. From germline, CDR1 is MNHEY and CDR2 SVGAGI. The CDR3 reads CASSWSPAETQYF. In DNA, the CDR3 is TGTGCCAGCAGTTGGTCCCCCGCGGAGACCCAGTACTTC.